One sample yielded the 10 T cell receptor beta chains listed below, sequenced in a study of cytomegalovirus exposure and HLA in healthy donors. The PCR had 60 Vbeta and 13 Jbeta primers. Assay: immunoSEQ multiplex PCR; the TCRdb copy retains only in-frame clones and omits some. The sample has around 130,000 clones, around 9% seen once. What was sequenced was PBMCs. Source of these receptors: a man in his forties in good health and CMV-seronegative.

This rearrangement joins TRBV5-1 to TRBJ1-2, with D possibly matching TRBD1 (6 bases). Germline V lookup: CDR1 SGHRS, CDR2 YFSETQ. V lost 4 bases and J 1 base, leaving 14 bases between the germline ends. The CDR3 runs 15 residues. The CDR3 loop reads CASSRGQGDNYGYTF. The CDR3, as DNA: TGCGCCAGCAGCAGGGGACAAGGCGATAACTATGGCTACACCTTC.

The chain recombines TRBV15 with TRBJ2-2, with D unclear. Trimming cost V 0 bases and J 6 bases, with 8 bases left between them. Germline V gene lookup returns CDR1 LNHNV and CDR2 YYDKDF (reference sequence). This CDR3 is built from 14 residues. The CDR3 is CATSRDGFAGELFF. The CDR3 nucleotides read TGTGCCACCAGCAGAGACGGGTTCGCCGGGGAGCTGTTTTTT.

The rearrangement links TRBV14 to TRBJ2-5; no reliable D call. V shed 3 bases and J shed 5 bases, with 4 bases lying between them. This CDR3 comprises 11 residues. Looked up from germline, CDR1 is SGHDN and CDR2 is FVKESK. The CDR3: CASSHFETQYF. For the CDR3, the DNA is TGTGCCAGCAGCCACTTTGAGACCCAGTACTTC.

This clone appeared a few times. The chain combines TRBV15 with TRBJ2-3; no definite D call. The CDR3 extends over 12 amino acids. The germline gives CDR1 LNHNV, CDR2 YYDKDF (reference sequence). The V end lost 3 bases, the J end lost 3 bases, and 4 bases lay between the germline ends. CDR3 loop: CATSSNTDTQYF. The CDR3 bases are TGTGCCACCAGCAGTAATACAGATACGCAGTATTTT. The complete variable domain, with remaining parts taken from reference TRBV15 and TRBJ2-3, reads DAMVIQNPRYQVTQFGKPVTLSCSQTLNHNVMYWYQQKSSQAPKLLFHYYDKDFNNEADTPDNFQSRRPNTSFCFLDIRSPGLGDTAMYLCATSSNTDTQYFGPGTRLTVL.

This clone has just a few counts. In nucleotides, the CDR3 is TGCAGCGTTGAAGAGGAAGGACAGGGGATCTACGAGCAGTACTTC. Its protein is CSVEEEGQGIYEQYF. J is TRBJ2-7 and V is TRBV29-1; TRBD1 matches at 9 bases. This CDR3 contains 15 residues. The V segment lost 0 bases and the J segment 3 bases; nucleotides outside the gene matches: 6. Germline V lookup: CDR1 SQVTM, CDR2 ANQGSEA.

The rearrangement uses TRBV5-6 and TRBJ1-5, with D maybe TRBD1 (5 bases). The CDR3 is 16 residues long. V was shortened by 1 base and J by 3 bases, with 14 bases between the two germline ends. From germline, CDR1 is SGHDT and CDR2 YYEEEE. CDR3 sequence: CASSLKAGIDNQPQHF. In DNA form, the CDR3 reads TGTGCCAGCAGCTTGAAGGCAGGGATTGACAATCAGCCCCAGCATTTT.

This clone was observed a few times. The V and J genes are TRBV13 and TRBJ1-5; no reliable D call. CDR1 PRHDT and CDR2 FYEKMQ come from the germline V gene (reference sequence). Trimming left V 1 base short and J 5 bases short, with 3 bases between. This CDR3 contains 12 residues. CDR3: CASSLADQPQHF. For the CDR3, the DNA is TGTGCCAGCAGCTTAGCGGATCAGCCCCAGCATTTT.

This clone was counted a few times. This chain connects TRBV15 to TRBJ2-5; D is unclear. The CDR3 runs 13 residues. V was pared by 0 bases and J by 3 bases, with 5 bases between. From germline, CDR1 is LNHNV and CDR2 YYDKDF (reference sequence). The CDR3 DNA sequence: TGTGCCACCAGCAGAGACGTTGAAGAGACCCAGTACTTC. Translating it yields CATSRDVEETQYF.

This clone was recorded a few times. The chain has TRBV6-4 and TRBJ1-6, with TRBD1 as a possible D gene (5 bases). CDR3 length: 13 residues. Trimming shortened V by 6 bases and J by 7 bases, and 10 bases separated the two germline ends. The germline V gene encodes CDR1 MRHNA and CDR2 SNTAGT. The CDR3: CASRRGGNSPLHF. The CDR3 bases are TGTGCCAGCAGGAGGGGAGGGAATTCACCCCTCCACTTT.

In this sample, this clone turned up a few times. The chain is built from TRBV9 and TRBJ1-2; 9 nucleotides align to TRBD1. In germline, CDR1 is SGDLS, CDR2 YYNGEE. V trimming: 2 bases; J trimming: 2 bases; junction bases outside the gene matches: 10. CDR3 length equals 17 residues. The CDR3 region has the DNA TGTGCCAGCAGCGTCGGATTACAGGGGGCAGGAAACTATGGCTACACCTTC. It is translated as CASSVGLQGAGNYGYTF.